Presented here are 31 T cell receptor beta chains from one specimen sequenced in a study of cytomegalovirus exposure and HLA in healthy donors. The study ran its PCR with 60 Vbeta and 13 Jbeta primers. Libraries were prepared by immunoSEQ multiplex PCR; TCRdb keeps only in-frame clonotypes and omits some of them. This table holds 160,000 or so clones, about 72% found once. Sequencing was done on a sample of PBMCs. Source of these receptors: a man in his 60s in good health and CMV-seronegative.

In DNA, the CDR3 is TGCGCCAGCAGCTTGGAGCAGGGGGGTTCACCCCTCCACTTT. Translating it yields CASSLEQGGSPLHF. The V call is TRBV5-1, the J call TRBJ1-6, with 7 nucleotides matching TRBD1. Germline lookup yields CDR1 SGHRS and CDR2 YFSETQ. V lost 0 bases and J lost 9; bases outside the gene matches: 3. The CDR3 runs 14 residues.

The CDR3 region has the DNA TGTGCCATCAGTGAGTCGGGACAGTCTTATGGCTACACCTTC. Translating gives CAISESGQSYGYTF. The V gene is TRBV10-3, the J gene TRBJ1-2; 7 positions match TRBD1. Germline V gene sequence: CDR1 ENHRY, CDR2 SYGVKD. The trim removed 0 bases at V and 5 bases at J, leaving 3 bases unmatched. This CDR3 has 14 amino acids.

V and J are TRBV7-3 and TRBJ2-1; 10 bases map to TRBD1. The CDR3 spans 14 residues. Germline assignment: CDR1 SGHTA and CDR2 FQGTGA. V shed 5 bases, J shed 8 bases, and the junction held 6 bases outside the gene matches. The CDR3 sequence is CASSTGTGEDEQFF. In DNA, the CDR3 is TGTGCCAGCAGCACAGGGACAGGGGAGGATGAGCAGTTCTTC.

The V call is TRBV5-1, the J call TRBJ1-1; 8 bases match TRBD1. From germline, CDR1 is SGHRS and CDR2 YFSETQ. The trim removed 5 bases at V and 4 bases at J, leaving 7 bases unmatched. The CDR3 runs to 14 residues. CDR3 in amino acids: CASRGQGSSTEAFF. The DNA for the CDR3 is TGCGCCAGCAGAGGACAGGGATCGAGCACTGAAGCTTTCTTT. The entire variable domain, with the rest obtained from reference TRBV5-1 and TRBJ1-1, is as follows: KAGVTQTPRYLIKTRGQQVTLSCSPISGHRSVSWYQQTPGQGLQFLFEYFSETQRNKGNFPGRFSGRQFSNSRSEMNVSTLELGDSALYLCASRGQGSSTEAFFGQGTRLTVV.

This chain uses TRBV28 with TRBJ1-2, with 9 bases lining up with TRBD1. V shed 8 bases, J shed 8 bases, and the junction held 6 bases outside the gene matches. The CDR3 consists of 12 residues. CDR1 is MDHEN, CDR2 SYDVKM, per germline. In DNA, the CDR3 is TGTGCCAGCCGGCGGGACAGGGACGGCTACACCTTC. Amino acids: CASRRDRDGYTF.

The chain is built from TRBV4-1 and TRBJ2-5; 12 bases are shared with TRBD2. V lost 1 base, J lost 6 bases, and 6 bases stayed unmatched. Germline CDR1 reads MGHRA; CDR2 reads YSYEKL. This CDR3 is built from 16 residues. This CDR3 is CASSQALAGGPKTQYF. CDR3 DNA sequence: TGCGCCAGCAGCCAAGCCCTAGCGGGGGGGCCGAAGACCCAGTACTTC.

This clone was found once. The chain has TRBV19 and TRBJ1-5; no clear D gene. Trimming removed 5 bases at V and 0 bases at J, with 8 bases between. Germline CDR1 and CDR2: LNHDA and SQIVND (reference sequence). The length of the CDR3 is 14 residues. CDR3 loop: CASSPQISNQPQHF. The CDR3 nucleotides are TGTGCCAGTAGTCCACAGATTAGCAATCAGCCCCAGCATTTT.

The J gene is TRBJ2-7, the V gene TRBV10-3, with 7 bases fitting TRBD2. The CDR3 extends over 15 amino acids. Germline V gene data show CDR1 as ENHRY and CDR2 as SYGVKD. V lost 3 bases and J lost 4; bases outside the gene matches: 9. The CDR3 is CAISDVGKRGYEQYF. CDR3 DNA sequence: TGTGCCATCAGTGACGTGGGAAAGCGGGGATACGAGCAGTACTTC.

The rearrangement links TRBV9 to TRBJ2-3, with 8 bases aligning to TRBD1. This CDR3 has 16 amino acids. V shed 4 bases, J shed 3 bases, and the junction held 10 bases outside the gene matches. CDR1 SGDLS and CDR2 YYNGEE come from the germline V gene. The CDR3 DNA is TGTGCCAGCAGCTTTACCGGGACAGGCTCGACAGATACGCAGTATTTT. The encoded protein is CASSFTGTGSTDTQYF. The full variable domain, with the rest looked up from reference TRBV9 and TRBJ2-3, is DSGVTQTPKHLITATGQRVTLRCSPRSGDLSVYWYQQSLDQGLQFLIQYYNGEERAKGNILERFSAQQFPDLHSELNLSSLELGDSALYFCASSFTGTGSTDTQYFGPGTRLTVL.

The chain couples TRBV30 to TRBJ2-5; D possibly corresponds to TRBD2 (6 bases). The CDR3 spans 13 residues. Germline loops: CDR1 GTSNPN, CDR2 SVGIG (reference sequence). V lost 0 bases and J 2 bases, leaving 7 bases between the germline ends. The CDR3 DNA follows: TGTGCCTGGAGTGTGGCGGGGCAAGAGACCCAGTACTTC. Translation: CAWSVAGQETQYF.

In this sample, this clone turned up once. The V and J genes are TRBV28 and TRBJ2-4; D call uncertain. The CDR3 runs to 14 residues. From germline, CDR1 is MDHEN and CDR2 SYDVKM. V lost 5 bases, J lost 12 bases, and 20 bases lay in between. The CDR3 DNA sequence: TGTGCCAGCAGTACCCCGCTGGGTGCGGCAGATCAGTACTTC. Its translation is CASSTPLGAADQYF.

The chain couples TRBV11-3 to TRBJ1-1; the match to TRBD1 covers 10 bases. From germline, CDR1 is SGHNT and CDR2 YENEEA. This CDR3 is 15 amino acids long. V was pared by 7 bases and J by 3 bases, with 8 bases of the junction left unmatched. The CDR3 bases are TGTGCCAGCAACCCCGGGACAGGGGAGGACACTGAAGCTTTCTTT. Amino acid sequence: CASNPGTGEDTEAFF.

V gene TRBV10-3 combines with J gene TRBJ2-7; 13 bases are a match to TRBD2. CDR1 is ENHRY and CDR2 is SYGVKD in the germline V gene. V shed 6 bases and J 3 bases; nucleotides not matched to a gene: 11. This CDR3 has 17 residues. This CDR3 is CAISRTGTSGESYEQYF. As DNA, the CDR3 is TGTGCCATCAGCCGTACTGGGACTAGCGGGGAGAGCTACGAGCAGTACTTC.

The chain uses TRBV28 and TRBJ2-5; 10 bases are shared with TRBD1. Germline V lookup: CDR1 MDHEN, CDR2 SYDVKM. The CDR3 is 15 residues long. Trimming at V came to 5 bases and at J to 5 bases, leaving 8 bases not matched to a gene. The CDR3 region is CASSPPTGGWETQYF. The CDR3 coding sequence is TGTGCCAGCAGTCCGCCGACAGGGGGCTGGGAGACCCAGTACTTC.

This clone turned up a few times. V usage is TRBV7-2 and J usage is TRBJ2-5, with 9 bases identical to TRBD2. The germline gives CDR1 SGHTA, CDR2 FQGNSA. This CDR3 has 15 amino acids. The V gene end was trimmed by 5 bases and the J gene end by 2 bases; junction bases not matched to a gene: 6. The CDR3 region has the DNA TGTGCCAGCAGCCTGACGACTAGCGGACAAGAGACCCAGTACTTC. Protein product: CASSLTTSGQETQYF.

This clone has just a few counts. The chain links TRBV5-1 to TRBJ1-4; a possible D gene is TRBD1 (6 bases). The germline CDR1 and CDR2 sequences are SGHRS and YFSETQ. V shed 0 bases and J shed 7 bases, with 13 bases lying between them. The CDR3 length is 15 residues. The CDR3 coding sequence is TGCGCCAGCAGCTTGGATGAAGGGGGGGGTGAAAAACTGTTTTTT. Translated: CASSLDEGGGEKLFF.

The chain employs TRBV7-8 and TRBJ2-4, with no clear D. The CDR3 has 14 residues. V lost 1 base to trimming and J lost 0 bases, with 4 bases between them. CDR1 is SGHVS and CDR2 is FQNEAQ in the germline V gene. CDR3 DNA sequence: TGTGCCAGCAGCTTAGAGCGAGCCAAAAACATTCAGTACTTC. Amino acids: CASSLERAKNIQYF. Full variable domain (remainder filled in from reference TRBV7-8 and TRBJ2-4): GAGVSQSPRYKVAKRGQDVALRCDPISGHVSLFWYQQALGQGPEFLTYFQNEAQLDKSGLPSDRFFAERPEGSVSTLKIQRTQQEDSAVYLCASSLERAKNIQYFGAGTRLSVL.

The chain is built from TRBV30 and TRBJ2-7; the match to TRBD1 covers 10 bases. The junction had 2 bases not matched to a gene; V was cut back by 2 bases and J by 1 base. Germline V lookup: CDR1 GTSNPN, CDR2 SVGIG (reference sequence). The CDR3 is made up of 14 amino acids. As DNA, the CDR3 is TGTGCCTGGAGTAGGGGACAGGGGTCCTACGAGCAGTACTTC. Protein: CAWSRGQGSYEQYF.

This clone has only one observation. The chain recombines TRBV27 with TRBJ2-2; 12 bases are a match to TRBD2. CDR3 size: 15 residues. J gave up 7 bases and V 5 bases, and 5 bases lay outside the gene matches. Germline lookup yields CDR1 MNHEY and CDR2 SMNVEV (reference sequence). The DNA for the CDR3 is TGTGCCAGCAGTCCCTGGACTAGCGGGGTCGGGGAGCTGTTTTTT. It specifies CASSPWTSGVGELFF.

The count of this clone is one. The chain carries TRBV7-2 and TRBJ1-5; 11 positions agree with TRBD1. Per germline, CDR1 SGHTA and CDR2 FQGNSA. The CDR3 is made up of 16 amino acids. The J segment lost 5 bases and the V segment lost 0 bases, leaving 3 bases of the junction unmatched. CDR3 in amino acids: CASSLATDRGHQPQHF. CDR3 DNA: TGTGCCAGCAGCTTAGCCACGGACAGGGGGCATCAGCCCCAGCATTTT.

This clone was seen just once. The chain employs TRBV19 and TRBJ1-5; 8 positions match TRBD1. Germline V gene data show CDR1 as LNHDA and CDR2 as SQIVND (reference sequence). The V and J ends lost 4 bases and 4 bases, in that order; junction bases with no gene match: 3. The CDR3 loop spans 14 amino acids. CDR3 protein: CASSTTGGNQPQHF. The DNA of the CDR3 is TGTGCCAGTAGTACAACAGGGGGTAATCAGCCCCAGCATTTT.

For the CDR3, the DNA is TGTGCCAGCGGGCTAGAGACCCAGTACTTC. This gives the protein CASGLETQYF. The chain has TRBV7-9 and TRBJ2-5; D not certain. The length of the CDR3 is 10 residues. V was shortened by 8 bases and J by 4 bases, with 5 bases between the two germline ends. Germline CDR1 reads SEHNR; CDR2 reads FQNEAQ (reference sequence).

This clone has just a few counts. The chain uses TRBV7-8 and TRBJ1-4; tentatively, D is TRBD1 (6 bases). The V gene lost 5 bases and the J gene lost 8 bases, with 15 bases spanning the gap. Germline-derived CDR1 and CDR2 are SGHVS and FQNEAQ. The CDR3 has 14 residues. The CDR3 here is CASSPRTVEEKLFF. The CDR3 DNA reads TGTGCCAGCAGCCCCCGGACAGTAGAAGAAAAACTGTTTTTT.

CDR3 sequence reads: CASSSGQGGYYGYTF. CDR3 in DNA: TGTGCCAGCAGCTCCGGACAGGGAGGATACTATGGCTACACCTTC. This chain links TRBV7-2 with TRBJ1-2; 8 nucleotides line up with TRBD1. CDR3 size: 15 residues. CDR1 is SGHTA, CDR2 FQGNSA, per germline. With 4 bases clipped from V and 3 bases from J, the junction kept 7 bases outside the gene matches.

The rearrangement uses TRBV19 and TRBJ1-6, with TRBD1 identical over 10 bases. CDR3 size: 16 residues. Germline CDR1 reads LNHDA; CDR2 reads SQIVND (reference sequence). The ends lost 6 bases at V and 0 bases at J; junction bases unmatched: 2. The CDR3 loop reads CASRTGGSSYNSPLHF. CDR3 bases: TGTGCCAGTAGGACAGGGGGCAGCTCCTATAATTCACCCCTCCACTTT.

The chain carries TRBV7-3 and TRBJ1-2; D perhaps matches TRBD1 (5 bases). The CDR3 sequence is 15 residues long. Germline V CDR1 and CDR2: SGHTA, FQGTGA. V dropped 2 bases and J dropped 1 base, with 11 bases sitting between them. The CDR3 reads CASSLAGNLNYGYTF. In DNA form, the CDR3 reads TGTGCCAGCAGCTTAGCAGGGAACCTTAACTATGGCTACACCTTC.

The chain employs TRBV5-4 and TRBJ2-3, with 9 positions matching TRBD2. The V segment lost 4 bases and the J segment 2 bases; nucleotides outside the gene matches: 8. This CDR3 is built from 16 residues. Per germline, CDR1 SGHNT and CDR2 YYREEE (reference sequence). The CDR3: CASSGGTSLATDTQYF. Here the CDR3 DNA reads TGTGCCAGCAGCGGAGGGACTAGCCTTGCCACAGATACGCAGTATTTT.

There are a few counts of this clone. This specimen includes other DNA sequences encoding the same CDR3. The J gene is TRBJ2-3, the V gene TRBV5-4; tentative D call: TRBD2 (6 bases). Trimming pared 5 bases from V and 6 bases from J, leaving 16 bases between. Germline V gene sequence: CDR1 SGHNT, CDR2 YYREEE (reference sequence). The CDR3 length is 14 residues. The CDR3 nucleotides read TGTGCCAGCAGTCCGGGACTCGTGGGGGATACGCAGTATTTT. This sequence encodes CASSPGLVGDTQYF.

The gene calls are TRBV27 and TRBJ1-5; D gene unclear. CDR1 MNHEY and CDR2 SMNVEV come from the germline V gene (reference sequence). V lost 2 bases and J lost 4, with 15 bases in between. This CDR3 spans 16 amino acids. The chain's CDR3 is CASSLLGDPRNQPQHF. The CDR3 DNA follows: TGTGCCAGCAGTTTACTCGGGGATCCTAGGAATCAGCCCCAGCATTTT.

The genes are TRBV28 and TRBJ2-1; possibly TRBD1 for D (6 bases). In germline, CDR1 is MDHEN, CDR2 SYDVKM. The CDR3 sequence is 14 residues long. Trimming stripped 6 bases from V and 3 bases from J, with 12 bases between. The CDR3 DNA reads TGTGCCAGCAGCCGAGGGGGTCTCTACAATGAGCAGTTCTTC. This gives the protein CASSRGGLYNEQFF.

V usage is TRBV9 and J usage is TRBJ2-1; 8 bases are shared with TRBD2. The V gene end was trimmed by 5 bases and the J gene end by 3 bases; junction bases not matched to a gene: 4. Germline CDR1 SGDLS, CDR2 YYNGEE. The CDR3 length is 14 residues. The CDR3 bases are TGTGCCAGCAGTCATAGCGGGGACTACAATGAGCAGTTCTTC. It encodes CASSHSGDYNEQFF.